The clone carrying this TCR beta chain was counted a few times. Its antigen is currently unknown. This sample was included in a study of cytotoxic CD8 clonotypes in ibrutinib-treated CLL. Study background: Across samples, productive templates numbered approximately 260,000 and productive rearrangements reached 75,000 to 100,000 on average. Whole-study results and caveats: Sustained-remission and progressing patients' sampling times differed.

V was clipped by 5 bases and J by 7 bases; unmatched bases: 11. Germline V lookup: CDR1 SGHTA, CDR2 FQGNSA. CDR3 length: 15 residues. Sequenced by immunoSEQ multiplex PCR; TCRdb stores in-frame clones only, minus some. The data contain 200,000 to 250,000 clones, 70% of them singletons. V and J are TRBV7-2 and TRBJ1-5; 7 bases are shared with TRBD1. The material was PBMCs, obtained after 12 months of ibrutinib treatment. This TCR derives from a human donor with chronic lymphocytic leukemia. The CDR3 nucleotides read TGTGCCAGCAGCCCCCCAGGGGGTAGTGAACAGCCCCAGCATTTT. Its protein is CASSPPGGSEQPQHF.